This entry lists 21 T cell receptor beta chains sequenced from one sample in a study of post-analysis software for immune sequencing data (dated by TCRdb to 2013 to 2016). Here is what the overall study found, with its caveats: Significantly higher frequencies in patients than in controls were found for about five TRBV segments, including TRBV5-6, TRBV5-1 and TRBV20-1.

Library method: PCR. Data came from an Illumina HiSeq 2500. To reduce PCR and sequencing biases, unique molecular identifiers were built into the TCR beta cDNA libraries. In TCRdb, the public reads were trimmed at Q25 with fastp and aligned with MiXCR, with productive beta chains retained. Records with the same CDR3 protein are collapsed into one entry carrying the most frequent genes and DNA. This sample comprises roughly 570,000 distinct CDR3 sequences, around 36% of them detected only once. The top ten constitute less than 6% of the sample. These TCRs are of unknown antigen specificity. The sequenced sample consisted of blood. These receptors were taken from a girl aged 2-17 years with multiple sclerosis.

The chain combines TRBV12-3 or TRBV12-4 with TRBJ2-3; 9 bases match TRBD1. CDR3 size: 15 residues. V lost 3 bases to trimming and J lost 4 bases; unmatched junction nucleotides: 5. In nucleotides, the CDR3 is TGTGCCAGCAGTTTCTCGGGACAGGGAGCAGATACGCAGTATTTT. Translation: CASSFSGQGADTQYF.

This clonotype was found once. J is TRBJ2-3 and V is TRBV20-1, with TRBD2 matching 10 bases. The ends lost 1 base at V and 2 bases at J; junction bases unmatched: 6. The germline V gene encodes CDR1 DFQATT and CDR2 SNEGSKA (reference sequence). The CDR3 is 16 amino acids. In nucleotides, the CDR3 is TGCAGTGCTAGAGTAAGGCTAGCGGGGGCCACAGATACGCAGTATTTT. Amino acid sequence: CSARVRLAGATDTQYF.

This clonotype was detected only a few times. CDR3 coding DNA: TGCAGTGCTAGTAGGACTAGCGCGTTTGAAGATACGCAGTATTTT. It codes for CSASRTSAFEDTQYF. The rearrangement uses TRBV20-1 and TRBJ2-3; 9 nucleotides align to TRBD2. The ends lost 3 bases at V and 5 bases at J; junction bases unmatched: 9. The CDR3 extends over 15 amino acids. Germline CDR1 is DFQATT and CDR2 is SNEGSKA (reference sequence).

This clonotype has a count of ten or more. The chain combines TRBV20-1 with TRBJ1-2; weak D call: TRBD1 (5 bases). The CDR3 contains 12 residues. CDR1 is DFQATT and CDR2 is SNEGSKA in the germline V gene (reference sequence). V gave up 6 bases and J gave up 3 bases, with 11 bases separating them. DNA of the CDR3: TGCAGTGCCTGGGGACGGTACTATGGCTACACCTTC. Translation gives CSAWGRYYGYTF.

This chain connects TRBV3-1 to TRBJ1-1, with 8 bases fitting TRBD1. Germline V gene lookup returns CDR1 LGHDT and CDR2 YNNKEL (reference sequence). Unmatched junction bases numbered 5, after V lost 4 bases and J lost 4 bases. The CDR3 length is 14 residues. The CDR3 region is CASSPRQGPTEAFF. The CDR3 DNA sequence: TGTGCCAGCAGCCCGCGACAGGGGCCCACTGAAGCTTTCTTT.

This clonotype was counted once. This chain joins TRBV20-1 and TRBJ1-4; D is ambiguous. CDR3 size: 13 residues. V lost 3 bases and J lost 1, with 6 bases in between. CDR1 and CDR2 from the germline V gene are DFQATT and SNEGSKA (reference sequence). CDR3 nucleotides: TGCAGTGCTAGTGGGCGAACTAATGAAAAACTGTTTTTT. Its protein product is CSASGRTNEKLFF.

This clonotype was counted only a few times. CDR3 bases: TGTGCCAGCAGCGCGGGCTCCTGGGGCACAGATACGCAGTATTTT. Translation: CASSAGSWGTDTQYF. V is TRBV5-8 and J is TRBJ2-3; a possible D gene is TRBD2 (5 bases). The germline V and J ends were trimmed by 4 bases and 1 base, with 13 bases remaining between them. This CDR3 comprises 15 residues. In germline, CDR1 is SGHTS, CDR2 YDEGEE.

The V and J genes are TRBV6-5 and TRBJ2-1; 7 bases align to TRBD2. V shed 6 bases, J shed 5 bases, and the junction held 4 bases outside the gene matches. CDR1 is MNHEY and CDR2 is SVGAGI in the germline V gene. This CDR3 has 13 residues. CDR3 sequence: CASSRDYDNEQFF. The CDR3 nucleotides read TGTGCCAGCAGCCGGGACTATGACAATGAGCAGTTCTTC.

The V gene is TRBV19, the J gene TRBJ1-1, with D maybe TRBD1 (5 bases). V was cut by 6 bases and J by 3 bases, with 20 bases left in between. Germline-derived CDR1 and CDR2 are LNHDA and SQIVND (reference sequence). The CDR3 sequence is 16 residues long. CDR3 protein: CASSGQGSTYYTEAFF. The CDR3 DNA reads as TGTGCCAGTAGCGGCCAGGGTTCAACCTACTACACTGAAGCTTTCTTT. Looking up the rest from reference TRBV19 and TRBJ1-1 gives the full variable domain: DGGITQSPKYLFRKEGQNVTLSCEQNLNHDAMYWYRQDPGQGLRLIYYSQIVNDFQKGDIAEGYSVSREKKESFPLTVTSAQKNPTAFYLCASSGQGSTYYTEAFFGQGTRLTVV.

The sample holds many counts of this clonotype. V and J are TRBV5-1 and TRBJ1-2; D gene uncertain. This CDR3 spans 14 amino acids. V dropped 0 bases and J dropped 5 bases, with 11 bases sitting between them. Germline CDR1 is SGHRS and CDR2 is YFSETQ. The CDR3 coding sequence is TGCGCCAGCAGCTTGGAGACGCAGACATATGGCTACACCTTC. Protein sequence: CASSLETQTYGYTF. Filled out from reference TRBV5-1 and TRBJ1-2, the complete variable domain reads KAGVTQTPRYLIKTRGQQVTLSCSPISGHRSVSWYQQTPGQGLQFLFEYFSETQRNKGNFPGRFSGRQFSNSRSEMNVSTLELGDSALYLCASSLETQTYGYTFGSGTRLTVV.

A remark on this clonotype: The junction differs from germline at one of its ends, possibly a read error. The V call is TRBV7-9, the J call TRBJ1-2; perhaps TRBD1 as D (6 bases). Germline V lookup: CDR1 SEHNR, CDR2 FQNEAQ (reference sequence). The CDR3 is 16 residues long. CDR3 sequence (DNA): TGTGCCAACAGCTTAAACAGGGACATCACTAACTATGGCTACACCTTC. It codes for CANSLNRDITNYGYTF.

The chain employs TRBV5-1 and TRBJ1-1; 7 positions match TRBD1. The CDR3 consists of 15 residues. With 4 bases clipped from V and 5 bases from J, the junction kept 11 bases outside the gene matches. CDR1 and CDR2 from the germline V gene are SGHRS and YFSETQ. Here the CDR3 DNA reads TGCGCCAGCAGCCAACCTAACCCAGGGGGTACTGAAGCTTTCTTT. Amino acids: CASSQPNPGGTEAFF.

The chain links TRBV2 to TRBJ1-2, with no clear D. Trimming took off 6 bases at V and 7 bases at J, with 21 bases between the two ends. CDR1 is SNHLY and CDR2 is FYNNEI in the germline V gene. The CDR3 has 15 residues. CDR3 loop: CASRRDPGPFGGYTF. CDR3 DNA sequence: TGTGCCAGCAGGAGGGATCCAGGCCCCTTTGGTGGCTACACCTTC.

There are many counts of this clonotype. The chain employs TRBV29-1 and TRBJ1-2; weak D call: TRBD1 (6 bases). CDR3 length equals 12 residues. V lost 0 bases and J lost 7, with 9 bases in between. CDR1 is SQVTM and CDR2 is ANQGSEA in the germline V gene. The CDR3, as DNA: TGCAGCGTTGAAGAACAGGGTGGTGGCTACACCTTC. Residues: CSVEEQGGGYTF.

This chain joins TRBV29-1 and TRBJ2-5; 12 nucleotides align to TRBD2. J was trimmed by 1 base and V by 5 bases; bases with no gene match: 2. The CDR3 consists of 14 residues. CDR1 is SQVTM, CDR2 ANQGSEA, per germline. CDR3 nucleotides: TGCAGCGTTCTAGCGGGGGGGCCCCAAGAGACCCAGTACTTC. Translated, it gives CSVLAGGPQETQYF.

This rearrangement joins TRBV12-3 or TRBV12-4 to TRBJ2-1; D may be TRBD2 (5 bases). Trimming removed 4 bases from V and 7 bases from J, with 14 bases in between. The CDR3 sequence is 14 residues long. The CDR3 bases are TGTGCCAGCAGTTCCGACTGGACTGAGAATGAGCAGTTCTTC. Translation gives CASSSDWTENEQFF.

The J gene is TRBJ2-3, the V gene TRBV9; TRBD2 aligns across 10 bases. Germline assignment: CDR1 SGDLS and CDR2 YYNGEE. The V and J ends lost 1 base and 4 bases, in that order; junction bases with no gene match: 6. The CDR3 has 16 amino acids. DNA of the CDR3: TGTGCCAGCAGCGTAAGCGGGGGGGCCGGCGCAGATACGCAGTATTTT. Its protein is CASSVSGGAGADTQYF.

The rearrangement uses TRBV10-3 and TRBJ1-1, with TRBD1 matching over 7 bases. This CDR3 region has 13 residues. V was pared by 2 bases and J by 5 bases, with 2 bases of the junction left unmatched. Germline V gives CDR1 ENHRY, CDR2 SYGVKD. CDR3 DNA sequence: TGTGCCATCAGTGAGACAGGGGAAACTGAAGCTTTCTTT. This translates into CAISETGETEAFF.

V is TRBV6-5 and J is TRBJ2-3; D is uncertain. The CDR3 length is 14 residues. The V gene lost 5 bases and the J gene lost 4 bases, with 13 bases spanning the gap. CDR1 and CDR2 (germline): MNHEY, SVGAGI. The CDR3 loop reads CASSPEYNSDTQYF. The DNA of the CDR3 is TGTGCCAGCAGTCCGGAATACAATTCAGATACGCAGTATTTT.

This clonotype was seen repeatedly, ten times or more. The chain combines TRBV6-5 with TRBJ2-5; possibly TRBD2 for D (6 bases). The germline V and J ends were trimmed by 6 bases and 4 bases, with 18 bases remaining between them. Germline assignment: CDR1 MNHEY and CDR2 SVGAGI. This CDR3 spans 15 amino acids. Here the CDR3 reads CASSNGRLYGETQYF. The CDR3 DNA reads as TGTGCCAGCAGCAACGGGAGACTTTACGGAGAGACCCAGTACTTC.

This chain joins TRBV29-1 and TRBJ1-2, with 9 bases aligning to TRBD1. The CDR3 runs to 13 residues. With 7 bases clipped from V and 4 bases from J, the junction kept 7 bases outside the gene matches. Germline loops: CDR1 SQVTM, CDR2 ANQGSEA. The CDR3 sequence: CSGGQGSPYGYTF. CDR3 bases: TGCAGCGGTGGACAGGGGAGTCCCTATGGCTACACCTTC. The full variable domain, rest sourced from reference TRBV29-1 and TRBJ1-2, is SAVISQKPSRDICQRGTSLTIQCQVDSQVTMMFWYRQQPGQSLTLIATANQGSEATYESGFVIDKFPISRPNLTFSTLTVSNMSPEDSSIYLCSGGQGSPYGYTFGSGTRLTVV.